Reported below is one T cell receptor beta chain. Profiled with immunoSEQ multiplex PCR; TCRdb holds only in-frame clones, not every one. The sample comprises about 40,000 clones, roughly nine tenths of which are singletons, and approximately 0.81% rests with the top ten. The source of the sample is a study of T cell changes during pregnancy in multiple sclerosis. Trimming pared 6 bases from V and 6 bases from J, leaving 15 bases between. CDR1 and CDR2 from the germline V gene are SNHLY and FYNNEI. The length of the CDR3 is 14 residues. The chain joins TRBV2 to TRBJ1-3, with D unresolved. Sequencing was performed on CD4+ T cells from peripheral blood mononuclear cells, taken before pregnancy. The receptor was derived from a female donor with multiple sclerosis, enrolled in a pregnancy study. The DNA for the CDR3 is TGTGCCAGCAGCCTAATAGCCACTTTAAACACCATATATTTT. It translates to CASSLIATLNTIYF.